This T cell receptor beta chain derives from a study of beta chain features in type 1 diabetes. Notes on the study in general: TCRB CDR3s from Type 1 diabetes patients were moderately but significantly shorter in all four CD4+ subsets.

A word on this clone: The antigen remains unidentified.

cDNA synthesis used the whole RNA isolate, giving expressed TCRB sequences. The repertoire was sequenced with immunoSEQ multiplex PCR; TCRdb's copy has only in-frame clones and lacks some. The table includes more than 550,000 clones, roughly an eighth detected once. With 5 bases removed from V and 5 bases from J, the gap between germline ends came to 10 bases. The CDR3 is 12 amino acids. Looked up from germline, CDR1 is SEHNR and CDR2 is FQNEAQ (reference sequence). The chain combines TRBV7-9 with TRBJ2-7; D remains ambiguous. This receptor was taken from a man between 18 and 35 years old with type 1 diabetes. The source material was naive CD4+ T cells from blood. CDR3 sequence reads: CASSRRLHEQYF. The DNA of the CDR3 is TGTGCCAGCAGCCGACGGCTACACGAGCAGTACTTC.